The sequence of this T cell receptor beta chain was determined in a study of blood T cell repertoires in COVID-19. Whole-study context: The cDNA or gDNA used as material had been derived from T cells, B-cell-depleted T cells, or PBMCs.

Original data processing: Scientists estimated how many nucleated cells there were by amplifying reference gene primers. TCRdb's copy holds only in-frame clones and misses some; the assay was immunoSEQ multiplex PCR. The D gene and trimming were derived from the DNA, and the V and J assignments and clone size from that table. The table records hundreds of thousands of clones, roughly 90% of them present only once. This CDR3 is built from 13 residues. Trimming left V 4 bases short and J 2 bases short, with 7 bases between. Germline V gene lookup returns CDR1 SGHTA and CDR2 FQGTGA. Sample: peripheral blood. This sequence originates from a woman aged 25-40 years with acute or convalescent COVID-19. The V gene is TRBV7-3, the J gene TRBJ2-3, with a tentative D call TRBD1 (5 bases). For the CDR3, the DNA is TGTGCCAGCAGCTCGGACACCACAGATACGCAGTATTTT. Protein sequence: CASSSDTTDTQYF.